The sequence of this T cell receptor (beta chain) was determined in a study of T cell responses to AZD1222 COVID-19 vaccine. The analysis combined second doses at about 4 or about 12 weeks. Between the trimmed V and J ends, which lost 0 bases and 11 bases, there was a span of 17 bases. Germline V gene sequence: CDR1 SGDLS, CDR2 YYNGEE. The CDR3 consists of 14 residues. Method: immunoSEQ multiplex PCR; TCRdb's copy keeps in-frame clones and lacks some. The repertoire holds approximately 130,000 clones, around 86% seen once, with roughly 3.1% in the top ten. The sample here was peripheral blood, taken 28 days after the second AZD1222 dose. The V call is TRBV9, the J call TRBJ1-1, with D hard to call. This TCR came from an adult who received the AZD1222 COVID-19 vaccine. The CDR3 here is CASSVGTAQDSAFF. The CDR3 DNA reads TGTGCCAGCAGCGTAGGTACAGCCCAAGATTCGGCTTTCTTT.